What follows are 3 T cell receptor beta chains derived from one specimen sequenced in a study of cytomegalovirus exposure and HLA in healthy donors. The PCR made use of 60 Vbeta and 13 Jbeta primers. The data were produced by immunoSEQ multiplex PCR, yet TCRdb's version contains in-frame clones alone and is incomplete. The sample records about 270,000 clones, 86% being singletons. Material: PBMCs. These receptors all stem from a man aged 35 to 55 in good health and CMV-seropositive.

This clone was found a few times. The chain combines TRBV28 with TRBJ1-5; tentatively, D is TRBD1 (5 bases). Trimming stripped 10 bases from V and 1 base from J, with 8 bases between. The CDR3 runs 12 residues. Germline values: CDR1 MDHEN, CDR2 SYDVKM. In DNA form, the CDR3 reads TGTGCCACCCGACAGAGCAATCAGCCCCAGCATTTT. Its translation is CATRQSNQPQHF.

This clone has just one count. V usage is TRBV5-1 and J usage is TRBJ2-1; TRBD2 aligns across 8 bases. The CDR3 is 14 residues long. The trim removed 5 bases at V and 2 bases at J, leaving 3 bases unmatched. Germline V CDR1 and CDR2: SGHRS, YFSETQ. The CDR3 nucleotides are TGCGCCAGCAGTGCGCGGGGGGCCTACAATGAGCAGTTCTTC. This translates into CASSARGAYNEQFF.

A note on this clone: Sequence at one end of the junction differs from germline and may be a read error. This chain uses TRBV29-1 with TRBJ2-7; unclear D gene. Germline V gene lookup returns CDR1 SQVTM and CDR2 ANQGSEA. The CDR3 loop spans 10 amino acids. CDR3 protein: CSVVSHEQYF. In DNA, the CDR3 is TGCAGCGTTGTCTCCCACGAGCAGTACTTC.